This passage covers 10 T cell receptor beta chains from one sample sequenced in a study of blood T cell repertoires in COVID-19. Data came from immunoSEQ multiplex PCR; TCRdb stores just in-frame clones and leaves some out. The data contain 250,000 to 300,000 clones, 70% to 90% of them seen just once; the ten biggest clones take up under 15%. Sequenced: peripheral blood. The receptors originated from a woman aged 55-69 years with acute or convalescent COVID-19.

The genes are TRBV4-3 and TRBJ1-2; D might be TRBD1 (6 bases). The CDR3 length is 14 residues. V dropped 0 bases and J dropped 8 bases, with 13 bases sitting between them. Germline assignment: CDR1 LGHNA and CDR2 YSLEER. CDR3 sequence (DNA): TGCGCCAGCAGCCAAGATGTGGGGGCGCGGGGCTACACCTTC. Protein: CASSQDVGARGYTF.

The sample holds one count of this clone. The rearrangement joins TRBV3-1 (or the pseudogene TRBV3-2) to TRBJ1-4, with TRBD1 identical over 8 bases. The germline CDR1 and CDR2 sequences are LGHDT and YNNKEL (reference sequence). V gave up 4 bases and J gave up 3 bases; unmatched junction bases: 4. The CDR3 contains 15 residues. The CDR3 region is CASSRETGANEKLFF. CDR3 in DNA: TGTGCCAGCAGCCGGGAGACAGGGGCTAATGAAAAACTGTTTTTT.

This rearrangement joins TRBV19 to TRBJ2-2; 8 bases map to TRBD2. The CDR3 runs 16 residues. V lost 5 bases, J lost 6 bases, and 11 bases stayed unmatched. The V gene's germline CDR1 is LNHDA and CDR2 SQIVND (reference sequence). The CDR3 spells CASSHIAGSGPGELFF. The CDR3 nucleotides read TGTGCCAGTAGTCACATAGCGGGGTCGGGGCCCGGGGAGCTGTTTTTT.

Only a few counts were recorded for this clone. The genes are TRBV5-4 and TRBJ2-1, with unresolved D. V was cut by 5 bases and J by 9 bases, with 12 bases left in between. The CDR3 is 12 amino acids. In germline, CDR1 is SGHNT, CDR2 YYREEE (reference sequence). The DNA for the CDR3 is TGTGCCAGCAGTGCTAGTATTGCTGAGCAGTTCTTC. Protein product: CASSASIAEQFF.

As DNA, the CDR3 is TGTGCCACCAGCAACGACGAACGCTGGGAGGCTCAGTACTTC. Translation: CATSNDERWEAQYF. The chain uses TRBV15 and TRBJ2-7; tentatively, D is TRBD2 (6 bases). Germline CDR1 and CDR2: LNHNV and YYDKDF (reference sequence). CDR3 size: 14 residues. The V and J ends lost 4 bases and 10 bases respectively, with 20 bases between them.

The V and J genes are TRBV7-9 and TRBJ1-1; a weak D match, TRBD1 (5 bases). This CDR3 is built from 14 residues. The V gene's germline CDR1 is SEHNR and CDR2 FQNEAQ (reference sequence). V was pared by 5 bases and J by 2 bases, with 12 bases between. In DNA, the CDR3 is TGTGCCAGCAGCCCCGGGAGGGGTAACACTGAAGCTTTCTTT. It translates to CASSPGRGNTEAFF.

This clone was seen once. This sequence joins TRBV5-6 and TRBJ1-1; 10 bases map to TRBD1. This CDR3 has 17 residues. Per germline, CDR1 SGHDT and CDR2 YYEEEE. Unmatched junction bases numbered 5, after V lost 0 bases and J lost 0 bases. CDR3 coding DNA: TGTGCCAGCAGCTTGGTTTCGGACAGGGGGATGAACACTGAAGCTTTCTTT. Its protein product is CASSLVSDRGMNTEAFF.

The chain is built from TRBV5-5 and TRBJ2-4, with D perhaps matching TRBD2 (5 bases). Germline CDR1 SGHKS, CDR2 YYEKEE (reference sequence). The CDR3 consists of 15 residues. V shed 2 bases and J shed 6 bases, with 15 bases lying between them. The CDR3 DNA is TGTGCCAGCAGCTTTATAAGAGGAGGAGGAAACATTCAGTACTTC. Protein sequence: CASSFIRGGGNIQYF.

This clone was seen more than once but under ten times. The gene calls are TRBV7-9 and TRBJ2-7; 7 bases match TRBD2. This CDR3 is built from 16 residues. V shed 0 bases, J shed 0 bases, and the junction held 5 bases outside the gene matches. Germline V gene data show CDR1 as SEHNR and CDR2 as FQNEAQ (reference sequence). The CDR3, as DNA: TGTGCCAGCAGCTTAGCTGCCCGCGGGGGCTCCTACGAGCAGTACTTC. Its translation is CASSLAARGGSYEQYF.

The chain carries TRBV27 and TRBJ1-4, with no clear D. CDR3 length equals 16 residues. Germline loops: CDR1 MNHEY, CDR2 SMNVEV (reference sequence). V lost 4 bases, J lost 0 bases, and 12 bases lay in between. CDR3 sequence (DNA): TGTGCCAGCAGTTCCCTCTCGGGTGCAACTAATGAAAAACTGTTTTTT. The encoded protein is CASSSLSGATNEKLFF.